This T cell receptor beta chain was observed in a study of brain T cells in children with intractable seizures. Sequencing used immunoSEQ multiplex PCR; TCRdb keeps in-frame clones, though not all of them. The sample contains about 110,000 clones, roughly 94% of which appear only once. Germline V gene sequence: CDR1 ENHRY, CDR2 SYGVKD. Unmatched junction bases numbered 9, after V lost 4 bases and J lost 2 bases. The CDR3 length is 18 residues. The chain couples TRBV10-3 to TRBJ2-3, with 13 nucleotides matching TRBD2. Material: peripheral blood, obtained at surgery. This receptor was taken from a boy under two years old with hemimegalencephaly and intractable seizures. The CDR3 loop reads CAISALAGGPRSTDTQYF. CDR3 bases: TGTGCCATCAGTGCACTAGCGGGAGGGCCCAGGTCCACAGATACGCAGTATTTT.